The T cell receptor beta chain under discussion was sequenced for a study of blood T cells in healthy people across ages. This CDR3 contains 13 residues. V lost 4 bases to trimming and J lost 4 bases, with 11 bases between them. From germline, CDR1 is MGHRA and CDR2 YSYEKL. Study-wide results and caveats: Across samples, TCR beta diversity tracked strongly with naive T cell percentage.

The authors ran a second PCR of about 7 to 11 cycles using a sample-barcoded 5' primer and a J-beta primer mix. A minimum of 2.5 million CDR3-containing paired-end reads was obtained for each sample. One entry per CDR3 protein, called by TCRdb with MiXCR from the 5' RACE reads. Counted here are some 1 million distinct CDR3 sequences, 40% to 45% occurring once; the ten biggest clones make up approximately 17%. The table lists this clonotype with many counts. Antigen specificity is unknown. The chain combines TRBV4-1 with TRBJ2-7; possible D gene TRBD2, 6 bases. The receptor was derived from a woman aged 60-75 years in good health. Sequenced sample: blood. DNA for the CDR3: TGCGCCAGCAGCCCGGGACTGGTATACGAGCAGTACTTC. Its translation is CASSPGLVYEQYF.